This entry is about one TCR beta chain. What it binds is not known. Germline V gene data show CDR1 as SGHRS and CDR2 as YFSETQ. V was clipped by 0 bases and J by 8 bases; unmatched bases: 3. The CDR3 is 14 residues long. These data are taken from a study of cytomegalovirus exposure and HLA in healthy donors. General study points: In terms of immune exposure information, only CMV serostatus was available.

Primers included in the PCR were 60 Vbeta and 13 Jbeta primers. Method: immunoSEQ multiplex PCR; TCRdb's copy keeps in-frame clones and lacks some. The table records about 200,000 clones, approximately 78% of them present only once. Source material: PBMCs. This chain connects TRBV5-1 to TRBJ2-1; TRBD2 matches at 9 bases. The receptor comes from a woman aged 45 to 65 in good health and CMV-seropositive. The CDR3 spells CASSLVAGEYEQFF. CDR3 nucleotides: TGCGCCAGCAGCTTGGTAGCGGGAGAGTATGAGCAGTTCTTC.